This T cell receptor (beta chain) comes out of a study of CD8 T cells in ankylosing spondylitis. Ten or more counts support this clonotype. The antigen remains unidentified. Study results and limitations: In peripheral blood, disease-linked CD8+ clones occurred at relatively low frequencies. Significant enrichment of disease-linked clones was reportedly seen in matched ankylosing spondylitis synovial fluid. For ankylosing spondylitis blood, a TCR beta motif of roughly 8 highly homologous variants appeared characteristic.

Library preparation for TCR beta used quantitative 5'-RACE with molecular barcodes. One entry per CDR3 protein, called by TCRdb with MiXCR from the 5' RACE reads. The sample has under 850,000 distinct CDR3 sequences; under 20% are singletons. Looked up from germline, CDR1 is SGHRS and CDR2 is YFSETQ. This CDR3 region has 14 residues. Trimming removed 0 bases at V and 2 bases at J, with 9 bases between. The receptor comes from a male donor with ankylosing spondylitis. V is TRBV5-1 and J is TRBJ2-7; TRBD2 is a possible D gene (5 bases). Material for sequencing was blood, either unsorted or a sorted T cell fraction (not recorded which). CDR3: CASSLGLKTYEQYF. The DNA of the CDR3 is TGCGCCAGCAGCTTGGGACTAAAAACCTACGAGCAGTACTTC.